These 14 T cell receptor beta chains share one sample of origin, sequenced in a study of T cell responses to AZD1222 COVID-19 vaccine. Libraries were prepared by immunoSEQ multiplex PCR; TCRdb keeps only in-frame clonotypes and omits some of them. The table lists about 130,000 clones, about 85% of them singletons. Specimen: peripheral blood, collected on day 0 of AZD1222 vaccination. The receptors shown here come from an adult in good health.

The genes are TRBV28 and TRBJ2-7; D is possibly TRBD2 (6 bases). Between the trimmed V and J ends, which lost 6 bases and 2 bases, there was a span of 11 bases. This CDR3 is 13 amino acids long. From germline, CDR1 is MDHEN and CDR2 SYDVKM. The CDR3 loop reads CASRWGGTYEQYF. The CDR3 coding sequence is TGTGCCAGCAGATGGGGAGGCACCTACGAGCAGTACTTC.

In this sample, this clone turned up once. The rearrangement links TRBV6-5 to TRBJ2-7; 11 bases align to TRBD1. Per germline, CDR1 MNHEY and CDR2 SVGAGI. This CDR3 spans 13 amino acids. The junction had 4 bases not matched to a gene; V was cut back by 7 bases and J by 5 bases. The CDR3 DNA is TGTGCCAGCATCTCGGGACAGGGGGACGAGCAGTACTTC. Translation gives CASISGQGDEQYF.

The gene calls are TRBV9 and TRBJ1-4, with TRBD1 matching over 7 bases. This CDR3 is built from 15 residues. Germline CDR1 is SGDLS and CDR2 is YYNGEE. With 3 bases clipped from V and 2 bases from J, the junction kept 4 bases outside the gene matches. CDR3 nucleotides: TGTGCCAGCAGCGGGAGGGGGCTTACTAATGAAAAACTGTTTTTT. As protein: CASSGRGLTNEKLFF.

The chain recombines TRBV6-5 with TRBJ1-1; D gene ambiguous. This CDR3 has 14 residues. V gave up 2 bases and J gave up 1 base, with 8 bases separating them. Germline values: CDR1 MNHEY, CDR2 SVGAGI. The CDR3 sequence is CASSYTGGNTEAFF. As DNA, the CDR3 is TGTGCCAGCAGTTACACCGGAGGGAACACTGAAGCTTTCTTT.

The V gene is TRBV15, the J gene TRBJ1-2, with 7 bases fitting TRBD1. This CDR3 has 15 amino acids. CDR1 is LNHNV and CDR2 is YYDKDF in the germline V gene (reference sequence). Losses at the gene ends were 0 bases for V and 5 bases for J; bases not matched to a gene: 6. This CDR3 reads CATSRDTGQRYGYTF. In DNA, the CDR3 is TGTGCCACCAGCAGAGATACGGGACAGAGATATGGCTACACCTTC.

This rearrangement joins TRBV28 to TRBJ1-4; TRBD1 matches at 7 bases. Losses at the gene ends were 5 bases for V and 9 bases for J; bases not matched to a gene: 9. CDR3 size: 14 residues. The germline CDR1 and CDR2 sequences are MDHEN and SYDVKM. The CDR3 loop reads CASSDGTVYQKLFF. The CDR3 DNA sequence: TGTGCCAGCAGTGACGGGACAGTGTATCAAAAACTGTTTTTT.

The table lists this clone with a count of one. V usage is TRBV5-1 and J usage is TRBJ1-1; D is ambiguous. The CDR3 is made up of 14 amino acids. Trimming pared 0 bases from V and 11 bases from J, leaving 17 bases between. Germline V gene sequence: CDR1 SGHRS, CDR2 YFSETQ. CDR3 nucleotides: TGCGCCAGCAGCTTGGGGCCTGGGCCCCCGAGTGCTTTCTTT. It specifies CASSLGPGPPSAFF.

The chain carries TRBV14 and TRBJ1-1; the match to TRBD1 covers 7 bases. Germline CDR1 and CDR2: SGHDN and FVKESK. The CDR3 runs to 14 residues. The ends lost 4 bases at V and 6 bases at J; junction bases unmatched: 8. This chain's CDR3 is CASSPRQGTPEAFF. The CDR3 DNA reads TGTGCCAGCAGCCCCCGACAGGGTACGCCTGAAGCTTTCTTT.

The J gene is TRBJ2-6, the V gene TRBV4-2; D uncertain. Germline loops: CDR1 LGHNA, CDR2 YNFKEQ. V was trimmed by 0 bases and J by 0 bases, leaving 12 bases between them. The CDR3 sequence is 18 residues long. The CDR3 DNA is TGTGCCAGCAGCCAAGATGAGACCAAGCTCTCTGGGGCCAACGTCCTGACTTTC. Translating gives CASSQDETKLSGANVLTF.

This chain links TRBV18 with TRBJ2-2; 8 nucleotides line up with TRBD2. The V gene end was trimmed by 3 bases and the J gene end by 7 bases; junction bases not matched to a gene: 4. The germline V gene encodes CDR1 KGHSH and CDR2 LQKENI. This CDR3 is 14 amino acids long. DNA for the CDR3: TGTGCCAGCTCACCTAGCGGGGCGGACGGGGAGCTGTTTTTT. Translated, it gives CASSPSGADGELFF.

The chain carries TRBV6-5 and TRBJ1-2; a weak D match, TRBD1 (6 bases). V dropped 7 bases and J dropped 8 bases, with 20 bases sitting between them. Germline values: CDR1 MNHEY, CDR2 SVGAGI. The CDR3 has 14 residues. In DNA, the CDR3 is TGTGCCAGCACAGTGGGGGGCCCCTATTGGGGCTACACCTTC. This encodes CASTVGGPYWGYTF.

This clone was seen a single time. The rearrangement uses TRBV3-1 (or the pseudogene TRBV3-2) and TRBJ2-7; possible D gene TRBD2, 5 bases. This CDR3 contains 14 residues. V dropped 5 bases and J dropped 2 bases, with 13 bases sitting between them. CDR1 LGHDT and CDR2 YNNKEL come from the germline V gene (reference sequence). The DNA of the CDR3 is TGTGCCAGCAGCAACCCAGGACTTCCCTACGAGCAGTACTTC. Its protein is CASSNPGLPYEQYF.

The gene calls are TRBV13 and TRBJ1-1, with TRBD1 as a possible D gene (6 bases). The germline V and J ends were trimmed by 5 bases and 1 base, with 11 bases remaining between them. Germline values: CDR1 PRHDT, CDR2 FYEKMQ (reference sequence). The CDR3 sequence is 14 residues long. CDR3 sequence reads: CASSPGVPNTEAFF. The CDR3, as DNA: TGTGCCAGCAGCCCAGGGGTACCGAACACTGAAGCTTTCTTT.

CDR3 DNA sequence: TGTGCCAGCAGCTTAACGGCAGGGCGCTATGGCTACACCTTC. Translated: CASSLTAGRYGYTF. This chain uses TRBV7-2 with TRBJ1-2; a weak D match, TRBD1 (5 bases). Germline V gene lookup returns CDR1 SGHTA and CDR2 FQGNSA. V was clipped by 2 bases and J by 4 bases, with 11 bases between them. The CDR3 extends over 14 amino acids.